Listed below are T cell receptor beta chains from one sample, sequenced in a study of T-cell reconstitution after alpha-beta-depleted transplantation in children. From the PCR reads, TCRdb called clonotypes with MiXCR, one entry per CDR3 protein. The sample gives hundreds of thousands of distinct CDR3 sequences, about 15% of which show up once; approximately 1% is in the top ten. Sequenced material: PBMCs from the stem cell graft donor, taken from the stem cell graft. These receptor sequences come from a human donor who donated a stem cell graft to a child with acute myeloid leukemia. Both conserved end residues are part of each CDR3. The D gene is left open where the match is weak. For some rows the clone size is stated as once, few or many, or as a class when expanded; others skip it.

>many|TRBJ1-4|13|-|TRBV29-1
CSVLRRTNEKLFF
TGCAGCGTTTTGCGGAGAACTAATGAAAAACTGTTTTTT
>few|TRBJ1-1|13|-|TRBV5-1
CASSFGEGAEAFF
TGCGCCAGCAGCTTTGGGGAGGGGGCTGAAGCTTTCTTT
>-|TRBJ1-5|12|-|TRBV28
CASSFLLGPQHF
TGTGCCAGCAGTTTCCTACTCGGTCCCCAGCATTTT
>many|TRBJ2-2|12|-|TRBV29-1
CSVMRNTGELFF
TGCAGCGTCATGCGGAACACCGGGGAGCTGTTTTTT
>-|TRBJ2-3|16|-|TRBV25-1
CASRAGKFGDSDTQYF
TGTGCCAGCAGGGCAGGGAAATTCGGGGACTCAGATACGCAGTATTTT
>many|TRBJ2-7|12|-|TRBV5-6
CASSSGFYEQYF
TGTGCCAGCAGCTCGGGGTTCTACGAGCAGTACTTC
>many|TRBJ2-7|15|-|TRBV7-2
CASSPRGSGDYEQYF
TGTGCCAGCAGCCCCCGGGGAAGCGGTGACTACGAGCAGTACTTC
>many|TRBJ1-2|14|-|TRBV7-2
CASSYGGHNYGYTF
TGTGCCAGCAGCTATGGCGGACATAACTATGGCTACACCTTC
>-|TRBJ1-1|15|-|TRBV20-1
CSARPQAGMNTEAFF
TGCAGTGCTAGGCCCCAGGCAGGGATGAACACTGAAGCTTTCTTT
>few|TRBJ2-1|16|-|TRBV5-4
CASSLVGAFLFYEQFF
TGTGCCAGCAGCTTGGTCGGGGCCTTCCTCTTCTATGAGCAGTTCTTC
>few|TRBJ2-4|15|TRBD1|TRBV6-5
CASSSSDRAKNIQYF
TGTGCCAGCAGTTCCTCGGACAGGGCCAAAAACATTCAGTACTTC
>many|TRBJ2-3|13|-|TRBV7-9
CASSQDSTDTQYF
TGTGCCAGCAGCCAGGACAGCACAGATACGCAGTATTTT
>-|TRBJ2-1|17|TRBD2|TRBV20-1
CCARLGLSSGVGNEQFF
TGCTGTGCTAGACTTGGGTTATCTAGCGGGGTTGGGAATGAGCAGTTCTTC
>few|TRBJ1-6|16|-|TRBV28
CASTRDHSSYNSPLHF
TGTGCCAGCACCAGAGATCACAGCTCCTATAATTCACCCCTCCACTTT
>many|TRBJ2-2|15|TRBD2|TRBV24-1
CATSDFRAGAGELFF
TGTGCCACCAGTGATTTTCGGGCGGGGGCCGGGGAGCTGTTTTTT
>many|TRBJ1-2|15|-|TRBV20-1
CSARDYTAPSYGYTF
TGCAGTGCTAGAGACTACACTGCACCTTCATATGGCTACACCTTC
>-|TRBJ2-1|15|TRBD2|TRBV20-1
CSARARGSSYNEQFF
TGCAGTGCTAGAGCGCGGGGGAGCTCCTACAATGAGCAGTTCTTC